This record looks at one T cell receptor beta chain sequence and its context. Its target is unknown. The sample comes from a study of T cells after yellow fever vaccination. Whole-study findings and limits: Repertoires obtained by FACS sorting could include abundant clonotypes that entered as contaminants from the bulk population. The booster saw the reappearance of most primary-vaccination clones (roughly 95% CD4, about 90% CD8).

The TCR cDNA carried a universal primer site and UMIs from 5'RACE template switching. TCRdb recomputed calls from the 5' RACE reads with MiXCR, one row per CDR3 protein. The sample yields 340,000 or so distinct CDR3 sequences, around 12% seen once. Trimming shortened V by 1 base and J by 7 bases, and 7 bases separated the two germline ends. The CDR3 has 13 amino acids. Germline CDR1 is LGHNA and CDR2 is YSLEER. This sample comprised CD4+ T cells sorted from PBMCs, obtained 15 days after the yellow fever booster vaccination. V and J are TRBV4-3 and TRBJ2-2, with D unresolved. This receptor was taken from a man in his late teens or twenties who received the YFV17D yellow fever vaccine. The CDR3 DNA is TGCGCCAGCAGCCAAGTCGGATTCGGGGAGCTGTTTTTT. Encoded protein: CASSQVGFGELFF.